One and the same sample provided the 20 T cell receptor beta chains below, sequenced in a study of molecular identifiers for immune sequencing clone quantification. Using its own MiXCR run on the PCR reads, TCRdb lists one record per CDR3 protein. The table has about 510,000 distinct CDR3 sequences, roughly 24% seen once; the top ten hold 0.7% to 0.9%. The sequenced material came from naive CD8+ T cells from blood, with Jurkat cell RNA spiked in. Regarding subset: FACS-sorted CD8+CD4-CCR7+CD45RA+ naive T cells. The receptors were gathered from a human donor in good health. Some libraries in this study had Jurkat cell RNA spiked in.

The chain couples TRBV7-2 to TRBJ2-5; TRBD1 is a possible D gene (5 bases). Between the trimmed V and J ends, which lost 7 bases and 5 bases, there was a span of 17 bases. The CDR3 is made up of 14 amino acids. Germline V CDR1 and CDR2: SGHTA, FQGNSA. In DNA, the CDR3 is TGTGCCAGCACCGCCCCAAGGGGTGAGGAGACCCAGTACTTC. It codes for CASTAPRGEETQYF.

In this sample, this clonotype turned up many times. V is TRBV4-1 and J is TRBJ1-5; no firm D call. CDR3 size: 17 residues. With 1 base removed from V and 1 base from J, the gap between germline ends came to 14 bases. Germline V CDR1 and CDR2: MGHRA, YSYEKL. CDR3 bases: TGCGCCAGCAGCCAAGTCCCGGCAGGAATAAGCAATCAGCCCCAGCATTTT. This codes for CASSQVPAGISNQPQHF.

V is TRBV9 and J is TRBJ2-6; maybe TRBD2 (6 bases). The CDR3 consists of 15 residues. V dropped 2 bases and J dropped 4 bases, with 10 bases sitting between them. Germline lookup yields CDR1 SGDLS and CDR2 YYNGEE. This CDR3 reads CASSVGGLGANVLTF. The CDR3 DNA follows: TGTGCCAGCAGCGTCGGGGGACTGGGGGCCAACGTCCTGACTTTC.

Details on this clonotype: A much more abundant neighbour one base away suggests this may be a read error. CDR3 region: CASSQEGRGGDTQYF. Here the CDR3 DNA reads TGCGCCAGCAGCCAAGAGGGCAGGGGAGGCGATACGCAGTATTTT. The chain has TRBV4-1 and TRBJ2-3; the D gene could be TRBD1 or TRBD2 (6 bases each). The V end was cut by 0 bases, the J end by 6 bases, with 13 bases between. Germline CDR1 MGHRA, CDR2 YSYEKL. CDR3 length equals 15 residues.

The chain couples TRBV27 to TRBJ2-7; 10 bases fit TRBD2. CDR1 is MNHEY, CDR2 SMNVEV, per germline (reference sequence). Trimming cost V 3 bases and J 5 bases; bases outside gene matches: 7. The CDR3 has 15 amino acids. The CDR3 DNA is TGTGCCAGCAGTTTGGTAGCGGGAGGCCCCAACGAGCAGTACTTC. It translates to CASSLVAGGPNEQYF.

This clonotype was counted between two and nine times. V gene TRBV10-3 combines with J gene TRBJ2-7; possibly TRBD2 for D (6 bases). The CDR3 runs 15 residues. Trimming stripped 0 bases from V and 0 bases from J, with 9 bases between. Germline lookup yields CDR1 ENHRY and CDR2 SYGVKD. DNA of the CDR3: TGTGCCATCAGTGAGTCCGGGGGTCTCTCCTACGAGCAGTACTTC. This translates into CAISESGGLSYEQYF.

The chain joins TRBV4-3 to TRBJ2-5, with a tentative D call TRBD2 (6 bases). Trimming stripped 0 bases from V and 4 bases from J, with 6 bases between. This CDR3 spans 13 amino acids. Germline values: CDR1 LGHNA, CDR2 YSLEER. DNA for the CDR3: TGCGCCAGCAGCCAAGAGGGAGGAGAGACCCAGTACTTC. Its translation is CASSQEGGETQYF.

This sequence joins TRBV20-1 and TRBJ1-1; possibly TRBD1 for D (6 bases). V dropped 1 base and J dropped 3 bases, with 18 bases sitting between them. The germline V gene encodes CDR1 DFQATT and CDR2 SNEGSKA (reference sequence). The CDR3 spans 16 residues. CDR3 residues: CSARGMLSGADTEAFF. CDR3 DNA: TGCAGTGCTAGAGGTATGCTATCAGGGGCAGACACTGAAGCTTTCTTT.

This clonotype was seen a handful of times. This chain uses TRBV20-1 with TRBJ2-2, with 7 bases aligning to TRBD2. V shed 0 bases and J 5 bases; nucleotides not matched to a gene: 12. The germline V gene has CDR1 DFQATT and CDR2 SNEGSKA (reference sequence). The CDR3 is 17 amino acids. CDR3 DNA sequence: TGCAGTGCTAGAGATCCCTCTAGCGGCAAGCTGACCGGGGAGCTGTTTTTT. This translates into CSARDPSSGKLTGELFF.

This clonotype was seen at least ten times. The CDR3 is CASSLLRETEAFF. In nucleotides, the CDR3 is TGTGCCAGCAGCTTGTTACGTGAGACTGAAGCTTTCTTT. The chain has TRBV5-6 and TRBJ1-1, with unresolved D. The CDR3 runs to 13 residues. The V end was cut by 1 base, the J end by 5 bases, with 9 bases between. From germline, CDR1 is SGHDT and CDR2 YYEEEE.

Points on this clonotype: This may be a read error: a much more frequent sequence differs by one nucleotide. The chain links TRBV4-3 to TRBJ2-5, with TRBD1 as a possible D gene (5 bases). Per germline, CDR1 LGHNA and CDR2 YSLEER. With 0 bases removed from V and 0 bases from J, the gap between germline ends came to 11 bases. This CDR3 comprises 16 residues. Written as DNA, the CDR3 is TGCGCCAGCAGCCAAGATGGGGCACGCTACCAAGAGACCCAGTACTTC. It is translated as CASSQDGARYQETQYF.

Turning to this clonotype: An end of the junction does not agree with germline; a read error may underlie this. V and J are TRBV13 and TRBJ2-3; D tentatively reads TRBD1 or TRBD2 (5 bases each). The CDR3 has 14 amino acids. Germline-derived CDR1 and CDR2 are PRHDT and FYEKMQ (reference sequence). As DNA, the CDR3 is TGTGACAGCAGCGGCTTGACAGGCACAGATACGCAGTATTTT. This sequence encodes CDSSGLTGTDTQYF.

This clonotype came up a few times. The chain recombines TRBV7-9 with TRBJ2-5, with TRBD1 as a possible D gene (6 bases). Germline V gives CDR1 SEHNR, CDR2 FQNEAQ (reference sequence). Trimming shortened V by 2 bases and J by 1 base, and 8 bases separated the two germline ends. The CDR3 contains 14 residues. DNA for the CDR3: TGTGCCAGCAGCTTAATAGGGGGCCAAGAGACCCAGTACTTC. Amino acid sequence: CASSLIGGQETQYF.

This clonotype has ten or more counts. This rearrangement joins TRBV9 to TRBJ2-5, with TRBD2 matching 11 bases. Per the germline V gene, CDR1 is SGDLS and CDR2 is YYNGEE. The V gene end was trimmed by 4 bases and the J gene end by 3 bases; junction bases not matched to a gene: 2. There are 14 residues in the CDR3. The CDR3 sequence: CASSTGLAEETQYF. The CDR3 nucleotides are TGTGCCAGCAGCACGGGACTAGCGGAAGAGACCCAGTACTTC.

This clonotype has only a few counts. The CDR3 region has the DNA TGTGCCACCATTAATGCCCCGGGACAGCACCACAATGAGCAGTTCTTC. Encoded protein: CATINAPGQHHNEQFF. The chain combines TRBV24-1 with TRBJ2-1, with TRBD1 matching over 7 bases. The germline CDR1 and CDR2 sequences are KGHDR and SFDVKD. V dropped 8 bases and J dropped 5; count of bases not matched to a gene: 14. CDR3 size: 16 residues.

CDR3 bases: TGTGCCAGCAGCAGAATACTACAGGGGATTAGCACTGAAGCTTTCTTT. Translation: CASSRILQGISTEAFF. The genes are TRBV2 and TRBJ1-1; 7 bases align to TRBD1. Trimming cost V 6 bases and J 4 bases; bases outside gene matches: 14. CDR3 length: 16 residues. The germline gives CDR1 SNHLY, CDR2 FYNNEI.

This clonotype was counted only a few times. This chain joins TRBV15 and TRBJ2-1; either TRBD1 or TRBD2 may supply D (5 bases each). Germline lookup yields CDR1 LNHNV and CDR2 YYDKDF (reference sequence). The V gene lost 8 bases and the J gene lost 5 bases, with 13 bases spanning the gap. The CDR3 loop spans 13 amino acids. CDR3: CATARDENNEQFF. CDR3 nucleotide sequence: TGTGCCACCGCTCGGGACGAAAACAATGAGCAGTTCTTC.

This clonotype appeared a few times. DNA of the CDR3: TGTGCCAGCAGTTCGGGGCGAGGGGCGTTAACTAATGAAAAACTGTTTTTT. Its translation is CASSSGRGALTNEKLFF. The V and J genes are TRBV12-3 or TRBV12-4 and TRBJ1-4; a weak D match, TRBD1 (5 bases). This CDR3 has 17 amino acids. Trimming took 4 bases from V and 1 from J, leaving 16 bases between them.

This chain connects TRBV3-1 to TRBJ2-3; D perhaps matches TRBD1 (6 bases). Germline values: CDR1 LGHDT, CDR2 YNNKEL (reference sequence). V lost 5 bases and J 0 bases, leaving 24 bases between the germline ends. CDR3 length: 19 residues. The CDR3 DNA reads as TGTGCCAGCAGCTCAAACCCGACACCGGACAGATTTAGCACAGATACGCAGTATTTT. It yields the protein CASSSNPTPDRFSTDTQYF.

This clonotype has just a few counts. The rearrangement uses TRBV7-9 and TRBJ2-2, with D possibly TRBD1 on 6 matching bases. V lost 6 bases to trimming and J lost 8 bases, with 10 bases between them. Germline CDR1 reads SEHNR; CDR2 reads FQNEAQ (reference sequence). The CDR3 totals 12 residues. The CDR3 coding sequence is TGTGCCAGCAGATCAGGGGATGGGGAGCTGTTTTTT. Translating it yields CASRSGDGELFF. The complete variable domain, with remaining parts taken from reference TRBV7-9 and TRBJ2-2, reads DTGVSQNPRHKITKRGQNVTFRCDPISEHNRLYWYRQTLGQGPEFLTYFQNEAQLEKSRLLSDRFSAERPKGSFSTLEIQRTEQGDSAMYLCASRSGDGELFFGEGSRLTVL.